These 27 T cell receptor beta chains originate from one sample sequenced in a study of T cells expressing NK-cell markers. TCRdb derives one entry per CDR3 protein from the 5' RACE reads, leaving out DNA. Its clone listing holds 25,000 to 35,000 distinct CDR3 sequences. The sample taken for sequencing was blood T cells: a sorted CD56 or NKG2C T cell subset, CD4+ or CD8+ T cells, or bulk PBMC T cells (not recorded which). These receptors were collected from a woman aged 18 to 69 in good health.

V usage is TRBV2 and J usage is TRBJ2-3; TCRdb's assignment of TRBD1 cannot be checked, as there is no DNA. Germline-derived CDR1 and CDR2 are SNHLY and FYNNEI. The CDR3 is made up of 14 amino acids. CDR3 sequence reads: CASSAGVNADTQYF.

CDR3 loop: CASSFGGEQYF. The chain recombines TRBV5-1 with TRBJ2-7. Germline V gene sequence: CDR1 SGHRS, CDR2 YFSETQ. The CDR3 has 11 residues.

The V call is TRBV2, the J call TRBJ2-7; TCRdb gives TRBD2 as the D gene, but with no DNA this cannot be confirmed. Per the germline V gene, CDR1 is SNHLY and CDR2 is FYNNEI. This CDR3 is 11 amino acids long. This CDR3 is CASGTIPEQYF.

The chain employs TRBV4-1 and TRBJ2-2; TCRdb gives TRBD2 as the D gene, but with no DNA this cannot be confirmed. CDR1 is MGHRA and CDR2 is YSYEKL in the germline V gene. This CDR3 spans 16 amino acids. The CDR3 loop is CASSQEGSGLTGELFF.

This rearrangement joins TRBV6-5 to TRBJ1-1; TCRdb picks TRBD1, but there is no DNA to check that call. The V gene's germline CDR1 is MNHEY and CDR2 SVGAGI. This CDR3 has 15 amino acids. CDR3: CASSTRTGKGTEAFF.

The CDR3 reads CASSYSDGYEQYF. This sequence joins TRBV12-3 or TRBV12-4 and TRBJ2-7. The CDR3 extends over 13 amino acids.

The V call is TRBV5-1, the J call TRBJ2-2; TCRdb's D call, TRBD2, is unchecked because there is no DNA. The CDR3 length is 17 residues. Germline V gene lookup returns CDR1 SGHRS and CDR2 YFSETQ. This chain's CDR3 is CASSLGWQGQETGELFF. The variable domain in full, with the rest retrieved from reference TRBV5-1 and TRBJ2-2, is KAGVTQTPRYLIKTRGQQVTLSCSPISGHRSVSWYQQTPGQGLQFLFEYFSETQRNKGNFPGRFSGRQFSNSRSEMNVSTLELGDSALYLCASSLGWQGQETGELFFGEGSRLTVL.

This chain links TRBV29-1 with TRBJ2-7; TCRdb names TRBD1, which stays unverified in the absence of DNA. The CDR3 sequence is 13 residues long. Germline CDR1 SQVTM, CDR2 ANQGSEA. The chain's CDR3 is CSARTGASYEQYF.

This chain connects TRBV5-1 to TRBJ1-1; lacking DNA, the TRBD1 call made by TCRdb goes unchecked. The length of the CDR3 is 12 residues. Germline CDR1 and CDR2: SGHRS and YFSETQ. The CDR3 sequence is CASSLTGTEAFF.

The chain is built from TRBV9 and TRBJ2-5; TCRdb returns TRBD2, unconfirmable since there is no DNA. The CDR3 loop spans 16 amino acids. The germline V gene encodes CDR1 SGDLS and CDR2 YYNGEE. The CDR3 region is CASSDRLAGGEETQYF.

V is TRBV12-3 or TRBV12-4 and J is TRBJ2-2; TCRdb proposes TRBD1, but this gene call is untestable without DNA. The CDR3 has 14 amino acids. CDR3 in amino acids: CASTSAPHRGELFF.

The chain links TRBV7-9 to TRBJ1-1. The germline gives CDR1 SEHNR, CDR2 FQNEAQ (reference sequence). The CDR3 is 15 amino acids. The CDR3 is CASSFVLRRPTEAFF.

The chain employs TRBV5-1 and TRBJ2-5; TCRdb gives TRBD1 as the D gene, but with no DNA this cannot be confirmed. This CDR3 contains 16 residues. From germline, CDR1 is SGHRS and CDR2 YFSETQ. This CDR3 is CASSLWTGSLWETQYF.

The rearrangement uses TRBV7-2 and TRBJ2-1; the TCRdb call, TRBD1, lacks DNA for checking. The CDR3 totals 13 residues. Germline assignment: CDR1 SGHTA and CDR2 FQGNSA. The CDR3 protein is CASSLGLGNEQFF.

The chain recombines TRBV4-2 with TRBJ2-2; TCRdb outputs TRBD2, but without DNA this stays unchecked. CDR1 and CDR2 (germline): LGHNA, YNFKEQ. The CDR3 has 16 residues. Here the CDR3 reads CASSQDFTSMTGELFF.

This chain links TRBV5-1 with TRBJ2-7; the D call from TCRdb, TRBD1, cannot be confirmed without DNA. The CDR3 has 15 amino acids. The V gene's germline CDR1 is SGHRS and CDR2 YFSETQ. CDR3 sequence reads: CASSLIDRSTYEQYF.

The V gene is TRBV28, the J gene TRBJ2-1; TCRdb's assignment of TRBD2 cannot be checked, as there is no DNA. This CDR3 contains 17 residues. Germline V gene sequence: CDR1 MDHEN, CDR2 SYDVKM. The CDR3 reads CASSFLAGEGPYNEQFF.

The chain uses TRBV2 and TRBJ2-7; TCRdb lists TRBD1, though no DNA is available to test this call. The CDR3 loop spans 12 amino acids. Germline V gives CDR1 SNHLY, CDR2 FYNNEI. The CDR3 protein is CASMGQGIEQYF.

V usage is TRBV21-1 and J usage is TRBJ1-1. TRBV21-1 is flagged as a pseudogene. The CDR3 spans 16 residues. CDR3: CASSKGPTGPGTEAFF.

This sequence joins TRBV20-1 and TRBJ2-7; TCRdb outputs TRBD2, but without DNA this stays unchecked. In germline, CDR1 is DFQATT, CDR2 SNEGSKA (reference sequence). CDR3 length equals 13 residues. CDR3 amino acids: CSAEAGVSHEQYF.

This chain connects TRBV12-3 or TRBV12-4 to TRBJ2-7; the TCRdb D gene call, TRBD1, has no DNA to confirm it. The CDR3 contains 16 residues. CDR3 residues: CASSFPRTGGGYEQYF.

The genes are TRBV4-2 and TRBJ2-3. This CDR3 has 18 amino acids. The germline CDR1 and CDR2 sequences are LGHNA and YNFKEQ. CDR3 loop: CASSQDLGSGSHLDTQYF.

J is TRBJ1-1 and V is TRBV19. The germline V gene has CDR1 LNHDA and CDR2 SQIVND (reference sequence). CDR3 length equals 13 residues. CDR3 residues: CASIFARGTEAFF.

The CDR3: CASSQPKREGTFEQYF. This rearrangement joins TRBV12-3 or TRBV12-4 to TRBJ2-7; absent DNA, TCRdb's TRBD2 call cannot be checked. CDR3 size: 16 residues.

V gene TRBV7-8 combines with J gene TRBJ1-5; the D gene TCRdb calls, TRBD1, cannot be checked with no DNA. CDR3 size: 15 residues. The germline V gene has CDR1 SGHVS and CDR2 FQNEAQ. The CDR3 here is CASSAGQGLNQPQHF.

The chain uses TRBV19 and TRBJ1-4; absent DNA, TCRdb's TRBD1 call cannot be checked. CDR3 size: 16 residues. The germline gives CDR1 LNHDA, CDR2 SQIVND (reference sequence). The CDR3 loop reads CASSILQGATNEKLFF.

The V and J genes are TRBV12-3 or TRBV12-4 and TRBJ2-6. The CDR3 is 18 residues long. The CDR3 sequence is CASNKSYETLSGANVLTF.